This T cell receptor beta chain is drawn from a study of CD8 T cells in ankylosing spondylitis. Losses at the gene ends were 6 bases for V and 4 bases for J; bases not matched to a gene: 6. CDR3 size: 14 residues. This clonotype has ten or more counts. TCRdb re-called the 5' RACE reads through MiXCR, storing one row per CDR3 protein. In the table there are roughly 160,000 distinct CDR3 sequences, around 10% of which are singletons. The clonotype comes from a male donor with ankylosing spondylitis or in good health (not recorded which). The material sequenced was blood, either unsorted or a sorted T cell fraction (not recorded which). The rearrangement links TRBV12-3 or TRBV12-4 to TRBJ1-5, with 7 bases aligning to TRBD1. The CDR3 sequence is CASSQAGGNQPQHF. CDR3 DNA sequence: TGTGCCAGCAGCCAGGCAGGGGGGAATCAGCCCCAGCATTTT.